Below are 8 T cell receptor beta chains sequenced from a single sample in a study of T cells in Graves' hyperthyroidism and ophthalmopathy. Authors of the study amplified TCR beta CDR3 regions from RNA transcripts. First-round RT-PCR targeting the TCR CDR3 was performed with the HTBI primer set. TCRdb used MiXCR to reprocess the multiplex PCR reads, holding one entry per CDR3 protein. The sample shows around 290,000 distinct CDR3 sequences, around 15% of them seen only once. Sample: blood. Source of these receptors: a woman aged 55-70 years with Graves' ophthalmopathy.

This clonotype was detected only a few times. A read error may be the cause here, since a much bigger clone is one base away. CDR3 nucleotides: TGTGCCAGCAGCCAATTAGCGGGAGGGCGCTTCGAGCAGTACTTC. This translates into CASSQLAGGRFEQYF. V gene TRBV11-2 combines with J gene TRBJ2-7; the match to TRBD2 covers 11 bases. Germline V gene data show CDR1 as SGHAT and CDR2 as FQNNGV. With V trimmed by 5 bases and J by 6 bases, 9 bases remained unmatched. This CDR3 region has 15 residues.

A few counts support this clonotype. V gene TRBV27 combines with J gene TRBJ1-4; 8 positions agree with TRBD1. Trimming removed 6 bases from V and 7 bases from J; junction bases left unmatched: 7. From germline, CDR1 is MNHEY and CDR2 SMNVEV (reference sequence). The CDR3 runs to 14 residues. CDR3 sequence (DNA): TGTGCCAGCAGCCCGCAGGGGGCAAGTGAAAAACTGTTTTTT. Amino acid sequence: CASSPQGASEKLFF. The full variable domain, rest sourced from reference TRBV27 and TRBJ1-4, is EAQVTQNPRYLITVTGKKLTVTCSQNMNHEYMSWYRQDPGLGLRQIYYSMNVEVTDKGDVPEGYKVSRKEKRNFPLILESPSPNQTSLYFCASSPQGASEKLFFGSGTQLSVL.

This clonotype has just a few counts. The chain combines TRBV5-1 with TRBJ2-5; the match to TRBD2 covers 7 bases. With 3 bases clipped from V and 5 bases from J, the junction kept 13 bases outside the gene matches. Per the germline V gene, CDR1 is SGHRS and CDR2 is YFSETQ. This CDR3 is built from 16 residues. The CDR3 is CASSSAAGRGVETQYF. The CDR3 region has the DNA TGCGCCAGCAGCTCGGCAGCGGGACGCGGGGTCGAGACCCAGTACTTC.

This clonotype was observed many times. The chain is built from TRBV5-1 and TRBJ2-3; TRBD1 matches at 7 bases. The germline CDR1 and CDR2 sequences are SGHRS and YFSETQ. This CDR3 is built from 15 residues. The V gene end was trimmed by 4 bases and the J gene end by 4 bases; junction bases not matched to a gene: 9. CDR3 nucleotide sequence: TGCGCCAGCAGCCCCTTTCCAGGGGGTGCAGATACGCAGTATTTT. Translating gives CASSPFPGGADTQYF.

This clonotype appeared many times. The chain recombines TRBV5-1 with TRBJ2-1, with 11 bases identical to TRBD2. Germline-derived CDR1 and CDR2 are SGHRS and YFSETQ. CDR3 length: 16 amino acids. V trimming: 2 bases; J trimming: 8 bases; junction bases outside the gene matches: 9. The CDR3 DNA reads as TGCGCCAGCAGCTTCGTAGCGGGGGGGCAGTTCGATGAGCAGTTCTTC. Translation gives CASSFVAGGQFDEQFF.

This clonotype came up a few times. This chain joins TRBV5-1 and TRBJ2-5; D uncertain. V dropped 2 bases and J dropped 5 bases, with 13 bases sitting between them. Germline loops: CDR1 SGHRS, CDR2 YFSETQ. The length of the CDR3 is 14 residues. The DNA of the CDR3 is TGCGCCAGCAGCTTTCATTGGGAAAGTGAGACCCAGTACTTC. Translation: CASSFHWESETQYF. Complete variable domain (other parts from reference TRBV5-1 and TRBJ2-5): KAGVTQTPRYLIKTRGQQVTLSCSPISGHRSVSWYQQTPGQGLQFLFEYFSETQRNKGNFPGRFSGRQFSNSRSEMNVSTLELGDSALYLCASSFHWESETQYFGPGTRLLVL.

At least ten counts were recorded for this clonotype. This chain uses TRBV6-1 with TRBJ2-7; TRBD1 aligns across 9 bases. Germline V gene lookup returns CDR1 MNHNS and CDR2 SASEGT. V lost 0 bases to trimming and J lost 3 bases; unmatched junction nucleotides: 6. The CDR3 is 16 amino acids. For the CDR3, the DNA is TGTGCCAGCAGTGAAGCTGGAATGGGACAGGGCTACGAGCAGTACTTC. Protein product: CASSEAGMGQGYEQYF.

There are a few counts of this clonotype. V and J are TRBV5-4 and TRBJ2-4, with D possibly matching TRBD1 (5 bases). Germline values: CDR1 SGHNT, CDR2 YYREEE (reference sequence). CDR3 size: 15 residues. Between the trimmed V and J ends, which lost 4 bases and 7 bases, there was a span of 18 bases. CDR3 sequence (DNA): TGTGCCAGCAGCCATGCCAAGCAGGGCCGGAACATTCAGTACTTC. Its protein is CASSHAKQGRNIQYF.